Listed below are T cell receptor beta chains from one sample, sequenced in a study of shared clonotypes between healthy human individuals. The repertoire was sequenced with immunoSEQ multiplex PCR; TCRdb's copy has only in-frame clones and lacks some. The sample records about 470,000 clones, around 75% being singletons. Sample: PBMCs. The receptors here all came from a woman aged 40 to 50 in good health. Some clones in this sample may be carry-over from other donors' samples. CDR3s include the opening cysteine and the closing phenylalanine or tryptophan. D genes are given only for firm matches. Size values are once, few and many counts, or a class for expanded clones, and some rows have none.

cdr3_aa cdr3_nt d_call j_call clone_size v_call
CASTAGFEEQYF TGTGCCAGCACGGCCGGATTTGAGGAGCAGTACTTC NA TRBJ2-7 NA TRBV2
CSVAVVGGGGYTF TGCAGCGTTGCGGTTGTGGGGGGCGGCGGCTACACCTTC NA TRBJ1-2 NA TRBV29-1
CASQPTGAINEKLFF TGTGCCAGCCAACCAACAGGGGCGATTAATGAAAAACTGTTTTTT TRBD1 TRBJ1-4 NA TRBV19
CASSTPGGSYEQYF TGTGCCAGCAGTACCCCAGGGGGCTCCTACGAGCAGTACTTC TRBD1 TRBJ2-7 NA TRBV28
CASSFSMGQGNSYEQYF TGTGCCAGCAGTTTCTCCATGGGACAGGGTAACTCCTACGAGCAGTACTTC TRBD1 TRBJ2-7 many TRBV27
CATSRDSGPGAEAFF TGTGCCACCAGCAGAGATTCAGGGCCCGGCGCTGAAGCTTTCTTT NA TRBJ1-1 NA TRBV15
CASSGGPGPQETQYF TGTGCCAGCAGTGGTGGCCCCGGGCCTCAAGAGACCCAGTACTTC NA TRBJ2-5 NA TRBV6-1
CASSQVGRASSYNEQFF TGCGCCAGCAGCCAAGTGGGGCGGGCCAGCTCCTACAATGAGCAGTTCTTC NA TRBJ2-1 NA TRBV4-1
CASSLLDSYYGYTF TGTGCCAGCAGCCTTCTGGACAGCTACTATGGCTACACCTTC NA TRBJ1-2 once TRBV4-2
CASRLFYEQYF TGTGCCAGCAGGCTTTTCTACGAGCAGTACTTC NA TRBJ2-7 NA TRBV28
CASPGLNNEQFF TGTGCCAGCCCTGGCCTAAACAATGAGCAGTTCTTC NA TRBJ2-1 NA TRBV27
CASSLLLAGVNEQLF TGTGCCAGCAGTTTACTCCTAGCGGGAGTTAATGAGCAACTCTTC TRBD2 TRBJ2-1 NA TRBV27
CTWSNGMTPEAFF TGTACCTGGAGTAATGGCATGACCCCTGAAGCTTTCTTT NA TRBJ1-1 NA TRBV30
CASSNWGREKNIQYF TGTGCCAGCTCAAACTGGGGTCGAGAAAAAAACATTCAGTACTTC NA TRBJ2-4 NA TRBV18
CASSPSGGRVETQYF TGCGCCAGCAGCCCGAGCGGCGGGAGGGTAGAGACCCAGTACTTC TRBD2 TRBJ2-5 NA TRBV5-1
CSVAPDPDTGELFF TGCAGCGTTGCGCCTGACCCCGACACCGGGGAGCTGTTTTTT NA TRBJ2-2 NA TRBV29-1
CASSPWTGGNEQYF TGTGCCAGCAGCCCCTGGACAGGGGGCAACGAGCAGTACTTC TRBD1 TRBJ2-7 NA TRBV2
CASSKVYFRDRDTDTQYF TGTGCCAGCAGCAAAGTCTATTTTCGAGACAGGGACACAGATACGCAGTATTTT NA TRBJ2-3 NA TRBV21-1
CASSLCEDTGELFF TGTGCCAGCAGCTTGTGTGAGGATACCGGGGAGCTGTTTTTT NA TRBJ2-2 NA TRBV5-6
CASSLPGGSSGNTIYF TGTGCCAGCAGTTTGCCAGGGGGTTCCTCTGGAAACACCATATATTTT TRBD1 TRBJ1-3 NA TRBV28
CASSPNFLIGGNQPQHF TGTGCCAGCAGCCCCAACTTTCTTATTGGGGGCAATCAGCCCCAGCATTTT NA TRBJ1-5 many TRBV4-2
CASRYRGEQYF TGTGCCAGCAGATACCGGGGCGAGCAGTACTTC NA TRBJ2-7 NA TRBV2
CASSRTGTSGFYEQYF TGTGCCAGCAGCAGAACCGGGACTAGCGGGTTCTACGAGCAGTACTTC TRBD2 TRBJ2-7 many TRBV11-1
CASRGLAASTDTQYF TGTGCCAGTAGGGGACTAGCAGCTAGCACAGATACGCAGTATTTT TRBD2 TRBJ2-3 NA TRBV19
CASSGGLAGYNEQFF TGTGCCAGCAGCGGGGGACTAGCGGGATACAATGAGCAGTTCTTC TRBD2 TRBJ2-1 NA TRBV11-1
CASSRQVQETQYF TGCGCCAGCAGCAGACAGGTCCAAGAGACCCAGTACTTC NA TRBJ2-5 NA TRBV5-1
CASSPIQTGELFF TGTGCCAGTAGCCCAATCCAAACCGGGGAGCTGTTTTTT NA TRBJ2-2 NA TRBV19
CASSHHGQGGYEQYF TGTGCCAGCAGCCATCACGGACAGGGGGGATACGAGCAGTACTTC TRBD1 TRBJ2-7 NA TRBV28
CASSQDGSSPEGQFF TGCGCCAGCAGCCAAGACGGGAGTTCCCCTGAAGGGCAGTTCTTC NA TRBJ2-1 NA TRBV4-3
CASSMVGTEAFF TGTGCCAGCAGTATGGTCGGGACTGAAGCTTTCTTT NA TRBJ1-1 NA TRBV6-6
CASSPREYHNEQFF TGTGCCAGCAGTCCCCGGGAGTATCACAATGAGCAGTTCTTC NA TRBJ2-1 NA TRBV27
CASTPQGLLAEYNEQFF TGTGCCAGCACCCCCCAGGGTCTGCTAGCGGAATACAATGAGCAGTTCTTC TRBD2 TRBJ2-1 NA TRBV28
CASSIFIAGGAGELFF TGTGCCAGCAGTATATTTATAGCGGGAGGCGCCGGGGAGCTGTTTTTT TRBD2 TRBJ2-2 once TRBV27
CASSPPGGRETQYF TGTGCCAGCTCACCACCAGGGGGACGGGAGACCCAGTACTTC NA TRBJ2-5 NA TRBV18
CASSSTREGEKLFF TGCGCCAGCAGCTCTACAAGGGAGGGGGAAAAACTGTTTTTT NA TRBJ1-4 NA TRBV5-1
CASSPAGMYEQYF TGTGCCAGCAGCCCGGCCGGGATGTACGAGCAGTACTTC NA TRBJ2-7 NA TRBV27
CASSTGSQNQPQHF TGTGCCAGCTCAACAGGATCTCAAAATCAGCCCCAGCATTTT NA TRBJ1-5 NA TRBV18
CASRDRSYEQYF TGTGCCAGCAGGGACAGGTCCTACGAGCAGTACTTC TRBD1 TRBJ2-7 NA TRBV7-3
CASSRGPLAGDWSYNEQFF TGCGCCAGCAGCCGCGGCCCACTAGCGGGAGATTGGTCCTACAATGAGCAGTTCTTC TRBD2 TRBJ2-1 NA TRBV4-1
CASSRLGNTEAFF TGTGCCAGCTCCCGACTGGGGAACACTGAAGCTTTCTTT NA TRBJ1-1 few TRBV18
CASSWPDEGQPQHF TGTGCCAGCAGTTGGCCAGATGAAGGGCAGCCCCAGCATTTT NA TRBJ1-5 NA TRBV28
CATSRDRAGGGEQYF TGTGCCACCAGCAGAGATCGGGCCGGGGGCGGCGAGCAGTACTTC NA TRBJ2-7 NA TRBV15
CSVGVAGGPNEQFF TGCAGCGTGGGGGTAGCGGGAGGGCCCAATGAGCAGTTCTTC TRBD2 TRBJ2-1 NA TRBV29-1
CASSLITGMDEQFF TGTGCCAGCAGCTTAATAACGGGAATGGATGAGCAGTTCTTC NA TRBJ2-1 once TRBV5-6
CASSPRENTEAFF TGTGCCAGCTCACCCAGGGAGAACACTGAAGCTTTCTTT NA TRBJ1-1 NA TRBV18
CASSWGQGSPSYEQYF TGCGCCAGCAGCTGGGGACAGGGTTCCCCCTCCTACGAGCAGTACTTC TRBD1 TRBJ2-7 NA TRBV5-1
CASSVRGHVSEKLFF TGTGCCAGCAGCGTCCGGGGACATGTATCTGAAAAACTGTTTTTT NA TRBJ1-4 once TRBV9
CASSLSAGVGEQYF TGTGCCAGCAGCTTATCGGCGGGAGTGGGTGAGCAGTACTTC TRBD2 TRBJ2-7 NA TRBV7-3
CAWSAGNEQFF TGTGCCTGGAGTGCTGGAAATGAGCAGTTCTTC NA TRBJ2-1 NA TRBV30
CAWSLVQTYGYTF TGTGCCTGGAGCCTGGTACAGACCTATGGCTACACCTTC NA TRBJ1-2 NA TRBV30
CASSPRVSYEQYF TGTGCCAGCAGCCCCCGGGTCAGCTACGAGCAGTACTTC NA TRBJ2-7 NA TRBV7-8
CATSSAGLANTEAFF TGTGCCACCAGCAGCGCGGGTCTAGCTAACACTGAAGCTTTCTTT NA TRBJ1-1 NA TRBV15
CASSFDVTYEQYF TGTGCCAGCAGTTTTGACGTAACCTACGAGCAGTACTTC NA TRBJ2-7 NA TRBV27
CASTGIGSRGFF TGTGCCAGCACGGGGATTGGGAGCAGGGGGTTCTTC NA TRBJ2-1 once TRBV2
CATSRDQAGIQETQYF TGTGCCACCAGCAGAGATCAAGCTGGGATCCAAGAGACCCAGTACTTC NA TRBJ2-5 NA TRBV15
CASSFMGGFYEQYF TGTGCCAGCAGCTTCATGGGGGGCTTCTACGAGCAGTACTTC NA TRBJ2-7 NA TRBV13
CASSFALTGGISDNQPQHF TGTGCCAGCAGTTTTGCCCTGACAGGGGGCATTTCCGACAATCAGCCCCAGCATTTT TRBD1 TRBJ1-5 NA TRBV28
CSVDSPGANVLTF TGCAGCGTTGACAGTCCTGGGGCCAACGTCCTGACTTTC NA TRBJ2-6 NA TRBV29-1
CASMYSVNTEAFF TGTGCCAGCATGTACAGTGTGAACACTGAAGCTTTCTTT NA TRBJ1-1 few TRBV2